This TCR beta chain was recorded in a study of OX40 agonist ivuxolimab in advanced cancers. General notes on the study: The costimulatory receptor OX40 (CD134) was targeted by ivuxolimab, a fully human IgG2 agonistic monoclonal antibody. Intravenous ivuxolimab was administered to patients every 2 weeks at six dose levels: 0.01, 0.1, 0.3, 1.5, 3 and 10 mg/kg. Among the roughly 50 dose-escalation patients, around 19 had hepatocellular carcinoma, about 15 melanoma, 9 renal cell carcinoma and 9 head and neck cancer. The dose-escalation cohort was about 87% male with a mean age of approximately 60 years, ranging from roughly 23 to 90. Prior anti-PD-1, anti-PD-L1 or anti-CTLA-4 therapy was permitted, and checkpoint inhibitors had been received by about 44% of dose-escalation patients. Partial responses occurred in three dose-escalation patients, of whom one had hepatocellular carcinoma and two had cutaneous melanoma. The purpose of peripheral TCRbeta sequencing was to test whether ivuxolimab changed TCR sequence diversity and led to clonal T-cell expansion. The paper covers the monotherapy dose-escalation part of the phase I ivuxolimab trial, which included N ≈ 57 patients. Paper-wide results and their limitations: After ivuxolimab, more expanded clones were found on average in CD8+ T cells than in CD4+ T cells. The antigen specificity of the clonally expanded peripheral T cells was not determined. Clonal expansion of both CD4+ and CD8+ blood T cells was observed from baseline to week 6 at doses 0.1 to 3.0 mg/kg. In partial responders in the 0.1-3.0 mg/kg groups, normalized peripheral clonal expansion was found to be among the lowest, especially among CD8+ T cells. Low levels of normalized T-cell clonal expansion were also shown by some nonresponding patients.

The trial excluded patients who had a history of autoimmune disease or were on systemic immunosuppression. Peripheral blood for TCR sequencing was collected from all dose cohorts at baseline, on cycle 4 day 1, and on cycle 7 day 1. The samples were taken from a phase I, first-in-human, multicenter, open-label dose-escalation trial of ivuxolimab. Adults with locally advanced or metastatic melanoma, renal cell carcinoma, hepatocellular carcinoma or head and neck squamous cell carcinoma were enrolled in the trial. Before TCR sequencing, CD4+ and CD8+ T cells were separately sorted from peripheral blood. CDR1 and CDR2, looked up from the germline V gene, are MNHEY and SVGAGI. V is pruned by 2 bases and J by 5 bases, leaving 8 bases of the junction without a gene match. Reading from cysteine to phenylalanine, the CDR3 counts 16 amino acids. Only the CDR3 portion is preserved as DNA: 48 bases, with reading frame beginning at the first base.

Genomic DNA was extracted from sorted cells for sequencing of the TCRbeta CDR3 region. The immunoSEQ Assay was used for sequencing of TCRbeta CDR3 regions. The clones in this table, taken by TCRdb from immuneACCESS, are in-frame only. Not every clone is retained; where verified, under half of the shortfall comes from an unresolved V gene, and the cause of the rest is unknown. The sample table contains 50,000 to 65,000 clones; only one count was recorded for around nine tenths of them. Of the sample, 15% to 20% falls within the top ten clones. Comments on this clone: Its specific antigen is unknown. Base qualities are not recorded, but no much larger clone differs from it by a single base.

The clonotype originates from an adult with an advanced solid tumor such as melanoma, head and neck, liver or kidney cancer. The specimen was CD4+ or CD8+ T cells sorted from blood, collected in a trial of the OX40 agonist ivuxolimab. This sequence uses TRBV6-5 and TRBJ2-3; the central 9 bases match TRBD1. The DNA reads TGTGCCAGCAGTTACGACCGGGACAGGGATAAAGATACGCAGTATTTT. Its protein product is CASSYDRDRDKDTQYF.